The T cell receptor beta chain described here comes from a study of shared clonotypes between healthy human individuals. Only CD45RO-negative cells positively selected for CCR7 counted as naive CD8 cells, so terminally differentiated effector memory CD45RA+ cells were excluded. TCRdb's table, derived via immunoSEQ multiplex PCR, lists solely in-frame clones and lacks some. The sample lists approximately 1.9 million clones; just over 90% were seen once. Germline V gives CDR1 SGHVS, CDR2 FQNEAQ. CDR3 length: 14 amino acids. Trimming cost V 6 bases and J 4 bases; bases outside gene matches: 8. The sequence was collected from a man aged 18 to 30 in good health. Some clones in this sample may be carry-over from other donors' samples. The gene calls are TRBV7-8 and TRBJ1-1; the match to TRBD1 covers 7 bases. Sequencing input: naive CD8+ T cells from PBMCs. CDR3 nucleotide sequence: TGTGCCAGCAGGAAAGACAGGGCTGGCACTGAAGCTTTCTTT. Its translation: CASRKDRAGTEAFF.